The clone carrying this T cell receptor beta chain was seen only a few times. TCRdb ran MiXCR on the reads and lists one entry per CDR3 protein. The table has around 530,000 distinct CDR3 sequences, more than 25% seen once; the top ten hold less than 15%. This sample stems from a study of T cell repertoires in cytomegalovirus infection. V lost 5 bases, J lost 8 bases, and 11 bases stayed unmatched. Germline V lookup: CDR1 SEHNR, CDR2 FQNEAQ (reference sequence). The CDR3 extends over 16 amino acids. The chain uses TRBV7-9 and TRBJ1-4; 10 positions agree with TRBD1. Sample: PBMCs. This sequence originates from a human donor in good health (CMV status not recorded). Some clones in this sample may be carry-over from other donors' samples. CDR3 nucleotide sequence: TGTGCCAGCAGCAGACAGGGGGCGCGCGATGTAGAAAAACTGTTTTTT. It encodes CASSRQGARDVEKLFF.